This T cell receptor beta chain was captured by sequencing in a study of blood T cells in healthy people across ages (dated by TCRdb to about 2015). Context from the whole study: Template switching captured roughly one uniquely barcoded TCR beta cDNA molecule per two T cells in model experiments. For two donors (one aged 18 to 29 and one aged 80 or older), the study analyzed two additional independent replicas of 1 million unique cDNA reads from the same blood draw. To track age-related changes in TCR beta repertoire diversity, the study relied on deep sequencing normalized with unique cDNA molecular identifiers. Four age groups were formed from the donors: young (average about 17 years), middle-aged (approximately 39), aged (around 62) and long-lived (approximately 78). Donors of different ages were randomly distributed across sequencing lanes to avoid experimental bias.

Results the study describes overall, beyond this receptor: A strong correlation was found between observed TCR beta diversity and the percentage of naive T cells measured by flow cytometry. Donor CMV infection status was unknown, potentially confounding age-related changes in expanded clonotypes. Observed TCR beta diversity per million T cells fell roughly linearly with age, and a significant reduction was already apparent by age approximately 41. The long-lived group showed more naive CD4+ T cells, fewer expanded clones and increased TCR diversity than the aged group, suggesting age selection. Estimates of total diversity from one million sequenced T cells were regarded as lower bounds and underestimates. Conclusive comparison of naive and antigen-experienced compartments was prevented by the profiling of bulk unsorted PBMCs.

The CDR3 goes from the cysteine to the phenylalanine over 15 residues. The entry retains the CDR3 DNA only, 45 bases that are in frame from base 1. CDR1 and CDR2, looked up from the germline V gene (reference sequence), are LNHDA and SQIVND. This clonotype was counted only a few times. Which antigen it targets is not known. Base qualities are not recorded, but no much larger clone differs from it by a single base. Receptor amplification or capture employed 5' RACE. The sequencer listed for this sample is Illumina HiSeq 2500. A second about 7 to 12 cycle PCR used a sample-barcoded 5' primer and a J-beta primer mix. A unique molecular identifier was introduced onto each TCR beta cDNA molecule by a template-switch 5' adaptor carrying 12 random nucleotides. Each sample yielded at least 3 million CDR3-containing paired-end reads. The Mint cDNA synthesis kit, primed by a TRBC-specific oligonucleotide, was used to synthesize first-strand cDNA from all RNA. Following uracil-DNA glycosylase treatment, all cDNA underwent a first 18-cycle PCR with the universal primers M1SS and BC2_uni_R. The paper's data handling went like this. For normalization, 1 million high-quality reads, each with a distinct molecular identifier, were randomly selected from each sample. Reads with shared molecular identifiers were discarded instead of being binned into consensus sequences. MiTCR, set to a Q25 quality threshold and the strictest error-elimination algorithm, was used for CDR3 identification, clonotype clustering and error correction. A nonparametric unseen species model with Euler transformation was used to estimate a lower bound on total TCR beta diversity. The public reads were quality trimmed at Q25 with fastp and then assembled into clones with MiXCR by TCRdb, keeping productive beta chains. CDR3 protein duplicates are merged, each entry listing the most common genes and DNA. TCRdb's processing, not the authors', yielded these V and J calls. The sample records under 2,000,000 distinct CDR3 sequences, just under 50% of which are singletons. Less than 2.5% of the sample rests with the top ten.

Systemically healthy Caucasian individuals from Russia, 39 in total and aged about 6 to 100 years, were included as donors. Each donor gave approximately 9.3 milliliters of peripheral blood, collected into EDTA-treated Vacutainer tubes. PBMCs were isolated by Ficoll-Paque density-gradient centrifugation, with at least 7 million obtained per sample. Total RNA, at least 6 micrograms per sample, was extracted from PBMCs with Trizol reagent. For every donor, an aliquot of PBMCs went through flow cytometry to measure the percentages of naive CD45RAhigh/CD27high T cells. The clonotype was recovered from a middle-aged woman in good health. Sequenced input: blood. Rearrangement joined TRBV19 to TRBJ2-4; possibly the D gene is TRBD2, per 5 matching bases. Judging by the DNA end, TRBJ2-5 fits better; the J call may be wrong. CDR3 sequence: CASKRSGGVQETQYF. The nucleotide sequence reads as follows: TGTGCCAGTAAAAGGAGTGGAGGAGTCCAGGAGACCCAGTACTTC.